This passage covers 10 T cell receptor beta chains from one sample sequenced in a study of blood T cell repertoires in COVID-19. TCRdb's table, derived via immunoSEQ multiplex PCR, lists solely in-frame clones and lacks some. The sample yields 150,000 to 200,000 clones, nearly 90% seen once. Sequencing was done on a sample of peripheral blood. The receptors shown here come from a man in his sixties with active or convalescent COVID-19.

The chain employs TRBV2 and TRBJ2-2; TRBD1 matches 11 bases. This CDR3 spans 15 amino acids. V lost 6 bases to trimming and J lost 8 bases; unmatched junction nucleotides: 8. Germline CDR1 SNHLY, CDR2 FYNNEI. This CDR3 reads CASSPGTGGPGELFF. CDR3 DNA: TGTGCCAGCAGCCCCGGGACAGGGGGACCGGGGGAGCTGTTTTTT.

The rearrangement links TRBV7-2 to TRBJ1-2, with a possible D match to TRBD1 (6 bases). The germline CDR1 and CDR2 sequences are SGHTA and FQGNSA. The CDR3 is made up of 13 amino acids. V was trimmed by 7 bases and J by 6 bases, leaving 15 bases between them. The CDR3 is CASTWGEGDGYTF. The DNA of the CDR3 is TGTGCCAGCACCTGGGGGGAGGGGGATGGCTACACCTTC.

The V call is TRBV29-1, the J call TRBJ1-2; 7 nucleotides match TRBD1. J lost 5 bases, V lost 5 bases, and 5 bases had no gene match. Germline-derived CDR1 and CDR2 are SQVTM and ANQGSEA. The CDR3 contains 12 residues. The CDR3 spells CSVRQGRYGYTF. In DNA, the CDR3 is TGCAGCGTTAGACAGGGCCGGTATGGCTACACCTTC.

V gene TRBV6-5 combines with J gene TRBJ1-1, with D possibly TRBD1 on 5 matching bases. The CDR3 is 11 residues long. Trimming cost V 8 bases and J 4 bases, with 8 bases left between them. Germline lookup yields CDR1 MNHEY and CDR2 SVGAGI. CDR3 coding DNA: TGTGCCAGCGGTAGGGGCACTGAAGCTTTCTTT. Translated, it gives CASGRGTEAFF.

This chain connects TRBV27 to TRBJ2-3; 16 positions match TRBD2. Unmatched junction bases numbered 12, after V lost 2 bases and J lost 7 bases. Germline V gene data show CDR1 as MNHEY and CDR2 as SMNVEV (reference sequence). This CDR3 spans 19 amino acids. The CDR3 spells CASSLVGTSGGALSHTQYF. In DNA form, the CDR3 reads TGTGCCAGCAGTTTAGTCGGGACTAGCGGGGGGGCGCTATCTCATACGCAGTATTTT.

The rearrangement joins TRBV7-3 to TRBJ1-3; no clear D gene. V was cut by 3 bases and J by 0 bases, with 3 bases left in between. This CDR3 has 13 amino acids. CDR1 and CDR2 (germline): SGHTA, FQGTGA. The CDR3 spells CASSFNSGNTIYF. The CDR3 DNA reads TGTGCCAGCAGCTTTAACTCTGGAAACACCATATATTTT.

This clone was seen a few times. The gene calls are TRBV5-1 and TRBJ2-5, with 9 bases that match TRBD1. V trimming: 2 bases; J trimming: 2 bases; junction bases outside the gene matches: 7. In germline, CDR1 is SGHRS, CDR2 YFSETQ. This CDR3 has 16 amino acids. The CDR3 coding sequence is TGCGCCAGCAGCTTTGGACAGGGGTTGGGACAAGAGACCCAGTACTTC. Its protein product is CASSFGQGLGQETQYF.

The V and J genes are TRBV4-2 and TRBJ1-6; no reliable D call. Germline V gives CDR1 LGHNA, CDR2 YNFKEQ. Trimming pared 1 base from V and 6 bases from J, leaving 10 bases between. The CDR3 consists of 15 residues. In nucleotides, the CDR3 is TGTGCCAGCAGCCAAGTCGAGACAAGTAATTCACCCCTCCACTTT. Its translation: CASSQVETSNSPLHF.

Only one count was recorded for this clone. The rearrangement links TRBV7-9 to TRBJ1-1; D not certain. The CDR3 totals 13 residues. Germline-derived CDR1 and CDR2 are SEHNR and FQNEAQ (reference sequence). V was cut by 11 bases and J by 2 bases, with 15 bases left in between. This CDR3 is CAGQGQVNTEAFF. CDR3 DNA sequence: TGTGCCGGTCAAGGCCAGGTAAACACTGAAGCTTTCTTT.

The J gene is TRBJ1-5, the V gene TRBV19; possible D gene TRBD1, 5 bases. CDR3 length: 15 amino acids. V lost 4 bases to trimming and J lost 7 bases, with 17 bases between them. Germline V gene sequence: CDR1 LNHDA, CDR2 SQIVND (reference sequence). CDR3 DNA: TGTGCCAGTAGTAGGTCCGGACAAGGGAGGCAGCCCCAGCATTTT. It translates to CASSRSGQGRQPQHF.